A single sample is the source of the 10 T cell receptor beta chains below, sequenced in a study of technical replicates of blood from a few donors (dated by TCRdb to 2017 to 2019). Receptor libraries were prepared by the immunoSEQ multiplex PCR assay. This immuneACCESS table, as held by TCRdb, lists in-frame sequences with V and J called but not all clones. Of the missing ones, under half trace to an unresolved V gene in checked studies; the others have no known cause. The sample records more than 65,000 clones, 85% to 95% of which are singletons. The top ten clones comprise 0.35% to 0.45% of the sample. Sequenced sample: T cells isolated from PBMCs. These receptors came from a human donor in good health.

The chain couples TRBV28 to TRBJ2-1; 7 nucleotides align to TRBD1. There are 16 residues in the CDR3. V shed 5 bases, J shed 0 bases, and the junction held 7 bases outside the gene matches. Germline lookup yields CDR1 MDHEN and CDR2 SYDVKM. For the CDR3, the DNA is TGTGCCAGCAGTCCAGTGGACAGGAGCTCCTACAATGAGCAGTTCTTC. It specifies CASSPVDRSSYNEQFF.

The chain couples TRBV6-1 to TRBJ2-5; 7 bases agree with TRBD1. The CDR3 runs 13 residues. The J segment lost 3 bases and the V segment lost 6 bases, leaving 4 bases of the junction unmatched. Germline V gene lookup returns CDR1 MNHNS and CDR2 SASEGT. The CDR3 is CASRETGKETQYF. For the CDR3, the DNA is TGTGCCAGCAGAGAGACAGGGAAAGAGACCCAGTACTTC.

The chain carries TRBV5-4 and TRBJ2-3; tentatively, D is TRBD1 (5 bases). V lost 0 bases to trimming and J lost 3 bases, with 11 bases between them. CDR1 and CDR2 (germline): SGHNT, YYREEE (reference sequence). The CDR3 has 15 residues. CDR3 DNA sequence: TGTGCCAGCAGCTTGGATGTCAGGGTGACAGATACGCAGTATTTT. It encodes CASSLDVRVTDTQYF.

The gene calls are TRBV7-3 and TRBJ2-5; 8 positions agree with TRBD1. CDR3 length: 14 amino acids. The ends lost 5 bases at V and 5 bases at J; junction bases unmatched: 7. CDR1 and CDR2 from the germline V gene are SGHTA and FQGTGA. CDR3 DNA sequence: TGTGCCAGCAGCATGTCAGGGGGCGCGGAGACCCAGTACTTC. Encoded protein: CASSMSGGAETQYF.

The rearrangement links TRBV19 to TRBJ1-5, with a weak D call TRBD1 (6 bases). V gave up 5 bases and J gave up 2 bases, with 13 bases separating them. The CDR3 sequence is 15 residues long. CDR1 and CDR2 from the germline V gene are LNHDA and SQIVND (reference sequence). This CDR3 reads CASSGGGEGNQPQHF. The DNA of the CDR3 is TGTGCCAGTAGTGGGGGGGGCGAGGGCAATCAGCCCCAGCATTTT.

The chain couples TRBV7-3 to TRBJ2-5; D unresolved. The CDR3 has 13 residues. Germline values: CDR1 SGHTA, CDR2 FQGTGA. Between the trimmed V and J ends, which lost 2 bases and 0 bases, there was a span of 4 bases. CDR3 bases: TGTGCCAGCAGCTTAGTCTACCAAGAGACCCAGTACTTC. As protein: CASSLVYQETQYF.

The chain couples TRBV7-9 to TRBJ1-2; TRBD1 matches at 7 bases. After removal of 4 bases from V and 5 bases from J, the junction contained 4 bases not matched to a gene. The length of the CDR3 is 13 residues. From germline, CDR1 is SEHNR and CDR2 FQNEAQ (reference sequence). The CDR3 region is CASSSSGGYGYTF. The CDR3 coding sequence is TGTGCCAGCAGCTCATCAGGGGGATATGGCTACACCTTC.

The chain carries TRBV6-5 and TRBJ2-3; TRBD1 agrees at 8 bases. Germline values: CDR1 MNHEY, CDR2 SVGAGI. This CDR3 region has 15 residues. Unmatched junction bases numbered 5, after V lost 2 bases and J lost 4 bases. This CDR3 is CASSYAGGLPDTQYF. The CDR3 DNA is TGTGCCAGCAGTTACGCAGGGGGCTTACCAGATACGCAGTATTTT.

The chain has TRBV6-5 and TRBJ2-5, with D maybe TRBD2 (6 bases). Trimming stripped 5 bases from V and 3 bases from J, with 10 bases between. Germline V gene lookup returns CDR1 MNHEY and CDR2 SVGAGI. The CDR3 runs to 13 residues. The CDR3 spells CASSLGEEETQYF. As DNA, the CDR3 is TGTGCCAGCAGTCTTGGGGAGGAAGAGACCCAGTACTTC.

This chain joins TRBV4-1 and TRBJ2-1, with 11 bases that match TRBD2. The CDR3 totals 17 residues. V gave up 3 bases and J gave up 4 bases; unmatched junction bases: 8. Germline V gives CDR1 MGHRA, CDR2 YSYEKL. The CDR3 protein is CASSQGRLAGLYNEQFF. CDR3 DNA sequence: TGCGCCAGCAGCCAGGGCCGACTAGCGGGGTTGTACAATGAGCAGTTCTTC.